The 5 T cell receptor beta chains reported below all come from one sample, sequenced in a study of blood T cell repertoires in COVID-19. Using immunoSEQ multiplex PCR, the repertoire was profiled, and TCRdb retains in-frame clones only, with some absent. Altogether tens of thousands of clones are present, less than 85% being singletons, with the ten largest covering less than 15%. The sample taken for sequencing was peripheral blood. The receptor set was obtained from a human donor in a cohort sampled during active COVID-19.

The rearrangement joins TRBV4-1 to TRBJ2-7, with 10 bases fitting TRBD2. This CDR3 comprises 17 residues. Germline CDR1 is MGHRA and CDR2 is YSYEKL. V trimming: 2 bases; J trimming: 0 bases; junction bases outside the gene matches: 7. The CDR3 DNA is TGCGCCAGCAGCCAATTAGGACTAGCGGATAGCTCCTACGAGCAGTACTTC. It translates to CASSQLGLADSSYEQYF.

The chain carries TRBV28 and TRBJ2-7, with 12 bases that match TRBD2. V shed 8 bases and J 3 bases; nucleotides not matched to a gene: 8. In germline, CDR1 is MDHEN, CDR2 SYDVKM. The CDR3 runs 15 residues. The CDR3 region has the DNA TGTGCCAGCGGCCTCCCGACTAGCGGGGGCTACGAGCAGTACTTC. This sequence encodes CASGLPTSGGYEQYF.

The genes are TRBV18 and TRBJ1-6; maybe TRBD1 (6 bases). Per the germline V gene, CDR1 is KGHSH and CDR2 is LQKENI. Trimming removed 3 bases from V and 5 bases from J, with 14 bases in between. CDR3 size: 16 residues. CDR3 residues: CASSPQQGQNNSPLHF. The CDR3 nucleotides read TGTGCCAGCTCACCCCAACAGGGACAAAATAATTCACCCCTCCACTTT.

The gene calls are TRBV7-2 and TRBJ1-1; D is ambiguous. Between the trimmed V and J ends, which lost 5 bases and 8 bases, there was a span of 15 bases. This CDR3 is 13 amino acids long. Germline V gives CDR1 SGHTA, CDR2 FQGNSA. DNA of the CDR3: TGTGCCAGCAGCAAGGAGTGGCAGCTGGAAGCTTTCTTT. It codes for CASSKEWQLEAFF.

This chain connects TRBV29-1 to TRBJ2-7; TRBD2 matches 7 bases. With V trimmed by 6 bases and J by 6 bases, 8 bases remained unmatched. The CDR3 is 12 amino acids. Germline-derived CDR1 and CDR2 are SQVTM and ANQGSEA. CDR3 DNA: TGCAGCGTGGACGCCTCGGGGGGCGAGCAGTACTTC. It encodes CSVDASGGEQYF.